The clone carrying this T cell receptor beta chain has just a few counts. No antigen is known for it. CDR1 and CDR2 (germline): MNHEY, SVGEGT. This CDR3 spans 20 amino acids. Trimming pared 7 bases from V and 2 bases from J, leaving 30 bases between. The sample is drawn from a study of CD8 T cells in ankylosing spondylitis. Points from the study as a whole: A CD8+ phenotype characterized the disease-linked clones, which were relatively rare in peripheral blood. It appeared that ankylosing spondylitis blood was characterized by a TCR beta motif of about eight highly homologous variants.

MiXCR, run by TCRdb on the 5' RACE reads, gives a single entry per CDR3 protein. The sample consists of a few hundred thousand distinct CDR3 sequences, approximately 20% of them appearing once. The chain joins TRBV6-2 or TRBV6-3 to TRBJ1-5; D is perhaps TRBD1 (5 bases). Sequencing was done on a sample of blood, either unsorted or a sorted T cell fraction (not recorded which). The receptor's source is a male donor with ankylosing spondylitis. The CDR3 loop reads CASTNKFGIGTRDGNQPQHF. In DNA, the CDR3 is TGTGCCAGCACTAACAAGTTTGGGATCGGGACTCGGGACGGCAATCAGCCCCAGCATTTT.